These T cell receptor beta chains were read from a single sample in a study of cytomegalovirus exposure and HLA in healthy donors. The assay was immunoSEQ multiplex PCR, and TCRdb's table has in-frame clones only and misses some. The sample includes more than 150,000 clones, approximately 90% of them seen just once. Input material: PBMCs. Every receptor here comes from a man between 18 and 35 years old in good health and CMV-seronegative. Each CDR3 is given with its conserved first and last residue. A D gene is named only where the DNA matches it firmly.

CASSYSQAGNTIYF TRBJ1-3 . TRBV6-5
CASSLAGSGNQPQHF TRBJ1-5 . TRBV7-2
CASSPSQGVNNSPLHF TRBJ1-6 TRBD1 TRBV18
CATSRDPGDSNQPQHF TRBJ1-5 . TRBV15
CASSLAAGSRNTQYF TRBJ2-3 TRBD2 TRBV27
CSVEGGDGTEAFF TRBJ1-1 . TRBV29-1
CASSLFWEVDEAFF TRBJ1-1 . TRBV5-5
CAISVEGDTEAFF TRBJ1-1 . TRBV10-3
CASRLQGVWDQPQHF TRBJ1-5 . TRBV19
CASSYSSPGAKNIQYF TRBJ2-4 . TRBV6-5
CASSGRYLKNIQYF TRBJ2-4 . TRBV6-5
CASSLAAGGQTDTQYF TRBJ2-3 TRBD2 TRBV5-1
CASSYSVGRGYNEQFF TRBJ2-1 TRBD2 TRBV6-5
CAINSGQDSGNTIYF TRBJ1-3 . TRBV12-2
CASSDRASGGPTDTQYF TRBJ2-3 TRBD2 TRBV2
CASKNRDRDNSPLHF TRBJ1-6 TRBD1 TRBV19
CASSQVSRGGADTQYF TRBJ2-3 TRBD2 TRBV4-1
CASSLVLAPHEQFF TRBJ2-1 . TRBV5-4
CASSAGTSGNEQFF TRBJ2-1 TRBD2 TRBV2
CASRYQGIGYNEQFF TRBJ2-1 . TRBV28
CASSIPGQGYGYTF TRBJ1-2 TRBD1 TRBV19
CASSRQGGNDGELFF TRBJ2-2 TRBD1 TRBV6-4
CASSQVSTDTQYF TRBJ2-3 . TRBV4-1
CASSIDRTGLKEAFF TRBJ1-1 TRBD1 TRBV19
CASSLALGATGELFF TRBJ2-2 . TRBV5-1
CASSDHITGNPYEQYF TRBJ2-7 . TRBV6-1
CASSPGGSYGYTF TRBJ1-2 TRBD1 TRBV19
CASSLNGGPLFF TRBJ1-4 . TRBV27
CASSAFGGVSNQPQHF TRBJ1-5 . TRBV2
CSVDSSGDEKLFF TRBJ1-4 . TRBV29-1
CASSRDRNTGELFF TRBJ2-2 TRBD1 TRBV7-9
CASSYSRQGNSPLHF TRBJ1-6 . TRBV6-5
CASALGQADQPQHF TRBJ1-5 . TRBV7-8
CASSKIAGYEQYF TRBJ2-7 . TRBV28
CASSLTGSYGYTF TRBJ1-2 . TRBV19
CASSPTGAGHNEQFF TRBJ2-1 . TRBV11-2
CASSQGGTGLVNEQFF TRBJ2-1 TRBD1 TRBV13
CASSLVGGVEETQYF TRBJ2-5 TRBD2 TRBV5-1
CASSRDIPYEQYF TRBJ2-7 . TRBV2
CASSLVSVNQPQHF TRBJ1-5 . TRBV7-2
CASRWDGSYNEQFF TRBJ2-1 . TRBV28
CASSASSGSYNEQFF TRBJ2-1 TRBD2 TRBV5-1
CASSSRGNSGNTIYF TRBJ1-3 . TRBV28
CASSFLGQGVYNEQFF TRBJ2-1 TRBD1 TRBV28
CASSLVPGQNTGELFF TRBJ2-2 . TRBV5-6
CASSQGRQGNEQYF TRBJ2-7 TRBD1 TRBV4-1
CASSLGRGEDATNEKLFF TRBJ1-4 . TRBV13
CASSFGQAQETQYF TRBJ2-5 TRBD1 TRBV6-5
CASRAQQGRNSPLHF TRBJ1-6 . TRBV10-2
CASSYTSPDNGNTIYF TRBJ1-3 . TRBV6-5
CASSNSDEQYF TRBJ2-7 . TRBV2
CASSARFSSSYEQYF TRBJ2-7 . TRBV27
CASGQGSGANVLTF TRBJ2-6 TRBD1 TRBV11-2
CSVGEGTDTQYF TRBJ2-3 TRBD2 TRBV29-1
CASSQSTGEVNYGYTF TRBJ1-2 TRBD1 TRBV4-3
CASSGGTGYTGELFF TRBJ2-2 TRBD1 TRBV6-1
CATSRESVYNEQFF TRBJ2-1 . TRBV15
CASSDGTGGEAVSEAFF TRBJ1-1 TRBD1 TRBV5-1
CSVERGTSGSGEQYF TRBJ2-7 TRBD2 TRBV29-1
CASSIREGNQPQHF TRBJ1-5 . TRBV6-5